The clone carrying this T cell receptor (beta chain) was observed at least ten times. The sample is drawn from a study of regulatory T cells in long-lasting Graves disease. Time point reported: newly diagnosed GD, antithyroid drugs for less than 3 months. PBMCs provided the RNA from which the TCR library was made. Trimming stripped 2 bases from V and 7 bases from J, with 8 bases between. Germline V lookup: CDR1 ENHRY, CDR2 SYGVKD. The CDR3 has 13 amino acids. Combining iRepertoire HTBI primers with Arm-PCR of CDR3 regions, the authors built TCR beta libraries. TCRdb passed the multiplex PCR reads through MiXCR, listing each CDR3 protein once. The sample lists 300,000 to 400,000 distinct CDR3 sequences, about 18% occurring once.

The sequence came from a female donor with Graves disease. The J gene is TRBJ1-4, the V gene TRBV10-3; D is unresolved. Sample: peripheral blood mononuclear cells (PBMCs), taken at new diagnosis, from a patient treated with antithyroid drugs. The CDR3 region has the DNA TGTGCCATCAGTGAGACGGCGAGTGAAAAACTGTTTTTT. Translated: CAISETASEKLFF.